Listed below are T cell receptor beta chains from one sample, sequenced in a study of blood T cell repertoires in COVID-19. Data came from immunoSEQ multiplex PCR; TCRdb stores just in-frame clones and leaves some out. This sample has about 220,000 clones, with more than 80% found just once. Sequenced material: peripheral blood. The receptors were sampled from a man aged 30 to 39 who had recovered from COVID-19. Each CDR3 is given with its conserved first and last residue. A D gene is named only where the DNA matches it firmly. For some rows the clone size is stated as once, few or many, or as a class when expanded; others skip it.

V	size	D	J	length	DNA	CDR3
TRBV5-4	-	-	TRBJ2-3	13	TGTGCCAGCAGCTTTCGGGATGGCGATACGCAGTATTTT	CASSFRDGDTQYF
TRBV27	few	-	TRBJ1-1	14	TGTGCCAGCAGTTCGGGACTCCCGAACACTGAAGCTTTCTTT	CASSSGLPNTEAFF
TRBV5-4	-	TRBD1	TRBJ2-5	15	TGTGCCAGCAGCTCGACAGGGGCGAACGAAGAGACCCAGTACTTC	CASSSTGANEETQYF
TRBV23-1	-	TRBD1	TRBJ2-7	15	TGCGCCAGCAGTCTGCGGGACAGGCCCAACTACGAGCAGTACTTC	CASSLRDRPNYEQYF
TRBV6-2/TRBV6-3	-	TRBD2	TRBJ2-4	18	TGTGCCAGCAGCTCCCCGGGACTAGCGGGGGGGAGGGGGGTCATTCAGTACTTC	CASSSPGLAGGRGVIQYF
TRBV9	once	-	TRBJ1-2	14	TGTGCCAGCAGCGTGGGGAGAGCTAACTATGGCTACACCTTC	CASSVGRANYGYTF
TRBV2	-	-	TRBJ1-2	14	TGTGCCAGCAGTGGGCGGGGAGGGGGCTATGGCTACACCTTC	CASSGRGGGYGYTF
TRBV30	-	-	TRBJ1-1	13	TGTGCCTGGAGTGCCCTGGCCGGGGCTGAAGCTTTCTTT	CAWSALAGAEAFF
TRBV9	-	-	TRBJ2-7	15	TGTGCCAGCAGCGGCAGGGGGGAGGTAGTCTACGAGCAGTACTTC	CASSGRGEVVYEQYF
TRBV6-5	-	-	TRBJ1-6	12	TGTGCCAGCAGCATAACAGCCTCACCCCTCCACTTT	CASSITASPLHF
TRBV10-3	few	TRBD1	TRBJ1-1	15	TGTGCCATCACCTTCAACGGACAGGGGAGAACTGAAGCTTTCTTT	CAITFNGQGRTEAFF
TRBV5-1	-	-	TRBJ2-7	13	TGCGCCAGCAGCTATCAGGGGGGTGACGAGCAGTACTTC	CASSYQGGDEQYF
TRBV10-3	-	-	TRBJ1-3	14	TGTGCCATCAGTGAAGAGAGCTCTGGAAACACCATATATTTT	CAISEESSGNTIYF
TRBV29-1	-	-	TRBJ1-1	10	TGCAGCGGCAGGGTTTCTGAAGCTTTCTTT	CSGRVSEAFF
TRBV21-1	-	-	TRBJ1-2	20	TGTGCCAGCAGCACTGTTCCGATCCGTATTCGCGTAACCTCTAACTATGGCTACACCTTC	CASSTVPIRIRVTSNYGYTF
TRBV7-9	-	-	TRBJ2-7	15	TGTGCCAGCAGCGCGCAGGGAAGACGGCTCTACGAGCAGTACTTC	CASSAQGRRLYEQYF
TRBV5-1	-	TRBD2	TRBJ2-1	12	TGCGCCAGCGCCGAGACTAGCAGTGAGCAGTTCTTC	CASAETSSEQFF
TRBV5-4	-	TRBD1	TRBJ1-1	14	TGTGCCAGCAGCCCGGGACAGACGAACACTGAAGCTTTCTTT	CASSPGQTNTEAFF
TRBV12-2	-	-	TRBJ2-3	18	TGTGCAAGTCGCTTAAGCGGCGAGCGGGGGAGTTCCACAGATACGCAGTATTTT	CASRLSGERGSSTDTQYF
TRBV15	-	TRBD1	TRBJ1-4	15	TGTGCCACCAGCAGAGATCGGGCAGGGGGAGAAAAACTGTTTTTT	CATSRDRAGGEKLFF
TRBV11-2	-	-	TRBJ2-5	15	TGTGCCAGCAGCTTAGATCTGGCTTTCACCGAGACCCAGTACTTC	CASSLDLAFTETQYF
TRBV14	-	-	TRBJ1-1	13	TGTGCCAGCAGCCCTACAGGGAACAGCCAAGCTTTCTTT	CASSPTGNSQAFF
TRBV2	-	-	TRBJ1-5	15	TGTGCCAGCATGGGCAGACAGAATTACAATCAGCCCCAGCATTTT	CASMGRQNYNQPQHF
TRBV6-6	-	-	TRBJ2-5	15	TGTGCCAGCAGGCCGTTAGGACACCCACAAGAGACCCAGTACTTC	CASRPLGHPQETQYF
TRBV6-1	-	TRBD1	TRBJ1-2	17	TGTGCCAGCAGTGATGACTCCGGACAGGTCGCTAACTATGGCTACACCTTC	CASSDDSGQVANYGYTF
TRBV9	-	-	TRBJ2-5	13	TGTGCCAGCAGCGCGACAGGGAGGGAGACCCAGTACTTC	CASSATGRETQYF
TRBV15	-	-	TRBJ2-3	16	TGTGCCACCAGCAGAGATGGGCGGACTAGCACAGATACGCAGTATTTT	CATSRDGRTSTDTQYF
TRBV7-9	-	TRBD1	TRBJ2-7	15	TGTGCCAGCAGCTATACTGGACAGGGGGCGAACGTGGAGTACTTC	CASSYTGQGANVEYF
TRBV6-2/TRBV6-3	once	TRBD2	TRBJ2-7	15	TGTGCCAGCAGTTGGGGAGCGGGAGGCTCCTACGAGCAGTACTTC	CASSWGAGGSYEQYF
TRBV12-3/TRBV12-4	once	-	TRBJ1-3	13	TGTGCCAGCAGCCCTAGGGACAGAAACACCATATATTTT	CASSPRDRNTIYF
TRBV12-5	-	TRBD1	TRBJ1-1	14	TGTGCTAGTGGACCCGACAGGGGCCGACTCGAAGCTTTCTTT	CASGPDRGRLEAFF
TRBV19	-	-	TRBJ1-1	12	TGTGCCAGTAGTATGGGCGGGACTGAAGCTTTCTTT	CASSMGGTEAFF
TRBV10-1	few	-	TRBJ2-7	17	TGCGCCAGCAGTGAGTTCGCGGGGATTACGACTCTCGGAGAGCAGTACTTC	CASSEFAGITTLGEQYF
TRBV28	-	TRBD1	TRBJ1-4	16	TGTGCCAGCAGTTCCTACAGGGGGGAGGCTAATGAAAAACTGTTTTTT	CASSSYRGEANEKLFF
TRBV18	once	TRBD1	TRBJ1-6	19	TGTGCCAGCTCACTGGACAGGGCAAGAGTGGGAACCTATAATTCACCCCTCCACTTT	CASSLDRARVGTYNSPLHF
TRBV3-1/TRBV3-2	-	-	TRBJ2-5	13	TGTGCCAGCACCCCAAAGGGGTACGGGACCCAGTACTTC	CASTPKGYGTQYF
TRBV4-3	-	TRBD1	TRBJ2-5	17	TGCGCCAGCAGCCAAACCGTTCCGGGACAGCGACAAGAGACCCAGTACTTC	CASSQTVPGQRQETQYF
TRBV28	-	TRBD1	TRBJ1-4	16	TGTGCCAGCAGTTTCTCTCCCGGGACAGGGGATGAAAAACTGTTTTTT	CASSFSPGTGDEKLFF
TRBV6-1	few	TRBD1	TRBJ2-7	19	TGTGCCAGCAGTGACAACTTTAGCGGACAGGGATTGAAACTACGCGAGCAGTACTTC	CASSDNFSGQGLKLREQYF
TRBV9	-	-	TRBJ1-1	16	TGTGCCAGCAGCCCCGACCCGCGGGGGGCGAACACTGAAGCTTTCTTT	CASSPDPRGANTEAFF
TRBV3-1/TRBV3-2	-	-	TRBJ2-7	15	TGTGCCAGCAGCCAAGATTACCGGTACTCCTACGAGCAGTACTTC	CASSQDYRYSYEQYF
TRBV4-1	-	-	TRBJ1-1	13	TGCGCCAGCAGCCAAGATCGGAGCACTGAAGCTTTCTTT	CASSQDRSTEAFF
TRBV23-1	few	TRBD2	TRBJ2-3	17	TGCGCCAGCAGTCAATGGTCAGCGGGGGTTGACACAGATACGCAGTATTTT	CASSQWSAGVDTDTQYF
TRBV6-6	-	-	TRBJ2-3	15	TGTGCCAGCAGTTATATGGTAGCGGGCACAGATACGCAGTATTTT	CASSYMVAGTDTQYF
TRBV19	-	-	TRBJ2-1	15	TGTGCCAGTATCGCCCAGACGGGCTCCTACAATGAGCAGTTCTTC	CASIAQTGSYNEQFF
TRBV6-2/TRBV6-3	-	-	TRBJ1-2	12	TGTGCCAGCAGTTATTCGTACTATGGCTACACCTTC	CASSYSYYGYTF
TRBV5-1	-	TRBD2	TRBJ2-7	15	TGCGCCAGCAGCTTGGCGTGGGGGGGGACCTACGAGCAGTACTTC	CASSLAWGGTYEQYF
TRBV18	-	TRBD2	TRBJ2-7	15	TGTGCCAGCTCACGGGGAGGGCGGGGCTACTACGAGCAGTACTTC	CASSRGGRGYYEQYF
TRBV11-3	few	TRBD2	TRBJ2-3	15	TGTGCCAGCAGCCCCGGGACTAGTAGCACAGATACGCAGTATTTT	CASSPGTSSTDTQYF
TRBV19	-	-	TRBJ2-3	14	TGTGCCAGTGGACACCAGACTAGCACAGATACGCAGTATTTT	CASGHQTSTDTQYF
TRBV7-9	-	-	TRBJ1-6	15	TGTGCCAGCAGCTTAGGAGTCCCCTATAATTCACCCCTCCACTTT	CASSLGVPYNSPLHF
TRBV6-2/TRBV6-3	-	-	TRBJ2-1	15	TGTGCCAGCAGTGCCCAGACCGGGATCGCCAATGAGCAGTTCTTC	CASSAQTGIANEQFF
TRBV30	-	-	TRBJ2-7	14	TGTGCCTGGAATACAGACGGATTCGCTTACGAGCAGTACTTC	CAWNTDGFAYEQYF
TRBV7-2	-	TRBD2	TRBJ2-3	18	TGTGCCAGCAGCTTACTCTGGACTAGCGGGGGGGCTGGAGATACGCAGTATTTT	CASSLLWTSGGAGDTQYF
TRBV12-5	-	-	TRBJ1-5	12	TGTGCTAGTGCCCTACTCAATCAGCCCCAGCATTTT	CASALLNQPQHF
TRBV4-1	-	-	TRBJ1-4	16	TGCGCCAGCAGCCAAGATCTCAGGCAGGGATGGCAAAAACTGTTTTTT	CASSQDLRQGWQKLFF
TRBV9	few	-	TRBJ1-3	14	TGTGCCAGCAGCCTCTCCCCCTCTGGAAACACCATATATTTT	CASSLSPSGNTIYF